The 21 T cell receptor beta chains listed next were all sequenced from one sample in a study of blood T cell repertoires in COVID-19. The assay was immunoSEQ multiplex PCR, and TCRdb's table has in-frame clones only and misses some. This sample has roughly 520,000 clones; roughly 90% occur once, and the top ten carry roughly 1.9%. The sequenced sample consisted of PBMCs or T cells enriched from blood (not recorded which). The receptor set was obtained from a woman in her thirties or forties who had recovered from COVID-19.

The J gene is TRBJ1-4, the V gene TRBV6-1, with D perhaps matching TRBD1 (6 bases). The CDR3 consists of 14 residues. V lost 2 bases and J lost 6, with 10 bases in between. The germline gives CDR1 MNHNS, CDR2 SASEGT. The CDR3 protein is CASSEWGQDEKLFF. Here the CDR3 DNA reads TGTGCCAGCAGTGAATGGGGGCAGGATGAAAAACTGTTTTTT.

This chain links TRBV27 with TRBJ2-1, with 10 bases lining up with TRBD2. CDR1 is MNHEY, CDR2 SMNVEV, per germline (reference sequence). V lost 6 bases and J lost 4; bases outside the gene matches: 6. The CDR3 runs 15 residues. CDR3 in amino acids: CASRPTSGDYNEQFF. CDR3 nucleotides: TGTGCCAGCAGGCCCACTAGCGGGGATTACAATGAGCAGTTCTTC.

V usage is TRBV4-3 and J usage is TRBJ1-5, with D possibly matching TRBD1 (5 bases). This CDR3 is built from 14 residues. V was trimmed by 0 bases and J by 5 bases, leaving 8 bases between them. Germline V CDR1 and CDR2: LGHNA, YSLEER. The CDR3 bases are TGCGCCAGCAGCCAAGATACCAGGGATCAGCCCCAGCATTTT. This sequence encodes CASSQDTRDQPQHF.

The V and J genes are TRBV10-1 and TRBJ1-2; D not resolved. CDR1 and CDR2 from the germline V gene are WNHNN and SYGVQD (reference sequence). The CDR3 loop spans 13 amino acids. Deletions cut 5 bases from V and 2 bases from J, with 9 bases between. In nucleotides, the CDR3 is TGCGCCAGCAGTCAATCTACGAACTATGGCTACACCTTC. Protein sequence: CASSQSTNYGYTF.

CDR3 sequence reads: CSAGRGSEAFF. DNA for the CDR3: TGCAGTGCGGGACGGGGGAGTGAAGCTTTCTTT. The chain couples TRBV20-1 to TRBJ1-1; TRBD1 might be the D (5 bases). CDR1 is DFQATT and CDR2 is SNEGSKA in the germline V gene (reference sequence). V was trimmed by 6 bases and J by 7 bases, leaving 12 bases between them. This CDR3 is 11 amino acids long.

The genes are TRBV10-1 and TRBJ2-3; 8 nucleotides line up with TRBD2. The junction had 20 bases not matched to a gene; V was cut back by 3 bases and J by 0 bases. The CDR3 is made up of 21 amino acids. The germline CDR1 and CDR2 sequences are WNHNN and SYGVQD (reference sequence). The CDR3 loop reads CASSDPRGRGVASGSTDTQYF. The CDR3 DNA follows: TGCGCCAGCAGTGATCCCCGTGGAAGGGGGGTAGCTAGCGGGAGCACAGATACGCAGTATTTT.

This chain connects TRBV19 to TRBJ1-5, with 8 bases matching TRBD1. The CDR3 has 14 residues. J was trimmed by 1 base and V by 9 bases; bases with no gene match: 5. Germline CDR1 LNHDA, CDR2 SQIVND (reference sequence). The CDR3 loop reads CASSGQVSNQPQHF. CDR3 DNA sequence: TGTGCCAGCTCGGGACAGGTGAGCAATCAGCCCCAGCATTTT.

DNA for the CDR3: TGTGCCAGCAGTGACCCCTACACAGATACGCAGTATTTT. Its protein is CASSDPYTDTQYF. This chain joins TRBV25-1 and TRBJ2-3; D uncertain. The CDR3 contains 13 residues. Germline lookup yields CDR1 MGHDK and CDR2 SYGVNS. V was cut by 3 bases and J by 2 bases, with 6 bases left in between.

The rearrangement uses TRBV28 and TRBJ2-4, with a tentative D call TRBD2 (6 bases). CDR1 MDHEN and CDR2 SYDVKM come from the germline V gene. The CDR3 runs 17 residues. V lost 3 bases to trimming and J lost 7 bases, with 22 bases between them. The CDR3 nucleotides are TGTGCCAGCAGTTTTCTTCCGGGCAGCTTGGGGAGGAACATTCAGTACTTC. Its translation is CASSFLPGSLGRNIQYF.

V gene TRBV4-3 combines with J gene TRBJ2-1; D unclear. Trimming shortened V by 0 bases and J by 2 bases, and 5 bases separated the two germline ends. The CDR3 sequence is 14 residues long. Germline V lookup: CDR1 LGHNA, CDR2 YSLEER. In DNA, the CDR3 is TGCGCCAGCAGCCAAGATTCGGCCTACAATGAGCAGTTCTTC. Translation: CASSQDSAYNEQFF.

The chain carries TRBV6-5 and TRBJ1-5, with 7 positions matching TRBD1. CDR1 is MNHEY and CDR2 is SVGAGI in the germline V gene. The CDR3 loop spans 14 amino acids. Trimming removed 5 bases from V and 3 bases from J; junction bases left unmatched: 4. CDR3 nucleotide sequence: TGTGCCAGCAGTCTCACAGGGGTCAATCAGCCCCAGCATTTT. This encodes CASSLTGVNQPQHF.

The chain recombines TRBV6-6 with TRBJ2-7; TRBD2 matches at 9 bases. The CDR3 length is 15 residues. V gave up 7 bases and J gave up 0 bases; unmatched junction bases: 7. Germline V gives CDR1 MNHNY, CDR2 SVGAGI (reference sequence). CDR3 region: CASIDFSGGSYEQYF. The CDR3 region has the DNA TGTGCCAGCATAGATTTTAGCGGGGGCTCCTACGAGCAGTACTTC.

V usage is TRBV11-2 and J usage is TRBJ2-1; TRBD2 agrees at 7 bases. The length of the CDR3 is 16 residues. In germline, CDR1 is SGHAT, CDR2 FQNNGV. J was trimmed by 7 bases and V by 2 bases; bases with no gene match: 11. Written as DNA, the CDR3 is TGTGCCAGCAGCTTATTAGCTGGGGGGGGAGTGAATGAGCAGTTCTTC. Its translation is CASSLLAGGGVNEQFF.

V and J are TRBV10-2 and TRBJ1-1; D not resolved. The CDR3 extends over 15 amino acids. The V end lost 4 bases, the J end lost 0 bases, and 12 bases lay between the germline ends. Germline V gene data show CDR1 as WSHSY and CDR2 as SAAADI. The CDR3 nucleotides read TGCGCCAGCAGTGGGCGGGTAGGGATGAACACTGAAGCTTTCTTT. This translates into CASSGRVGMNTEAFF.

The chain is built from TRBV9 and TRBJ2-3; TRBD2 aligns across 7 bases. The CDR3 runs to 14 residues. Per the germline V gene, CDR1 is SGDLS and CDR2 is YYNGEE. Germline trimming cut 5 bases from V and 1 base from J; bases unmatched to any gene: 4. The CDR3 bases are TGTGCCAGCAGACGGGGGGTAGGCACAGATACGCAGTATTTT. This codes for CASRRGVGTDTQYF.

The genes are TRBV7-9 and TRBJ2-2, with 10 nucleotides matching TRBD2. This CDR3 has 17 amino acids. Trimming removed 3 bases from V and 5 bases from J; junction bases left unmatched: 9. Germline V lookup: CDR1 SEHNR, CDR2 FQNEAQ (reference sequence). CDR3 sequence reads: CASSFGKREGKTGELFF. The DNA of the CDR3 is TGTGCCAGCAGCTTCGGTAAGCGGGAGGGTAAGACCGGGGAGCTGTTTTTT.

This chain joins TRBV7-8 and TRBJ2-1; 8 bases fit TRBD2. CDR3 length: 17 residues. V was pared by 5 bases and J by 2 bases, with 11 bases of the junction left unmatched. CDR1 is SGHVS, CDR2 FQNEAQ, per germline. The chain's CDR3 is CASSADLAGNTYNEQFF. The CDR3 region has the DNA TGTGCCAGCAGCGCGGATCTAGCGGGTAATACCTACAATGAGCAGTTCTTC.

This clone appeared a few times. The chain employs TRBV7-2 and TRBJ1-2, with D possibly being TRBD1 (6 bases). This CDR3 region has 14 residues. Trimming cost V 3 bases and J 2 bases, with 10 bases left between them. Germline assignment: CDR1 SGHTA and CDR2 FQGNSA. Written as DNA, the CDR3 is TGTGCCAGCAGCTTGTATACAGGGAACTATGGCTACACCTTC. It is translated as CASSLYTGNYGYTF.

CDR3 DNA sequence: TGCGCCAGCAGCCCCTCCTCGAACACCGGGGAGCTGTTTTTT. Protein product: CASSPSSNTGELFF. The genes are TRBV5-1 and TRBJ2-2; D uncertain. CDR3 length: 14 residues. Germline V gene sequence: CDR1 SGHRS, CDR2 YFSETQ. The V end was cut by 4 bases, the J end by 0 bases, with 7 bases between.

This chain uses TRBV3-1 (or the pseudogene TRBV3-2) with TRBJ2-3; D unclear. Germline V gene sequence: CDR1 LGHDT, CDR2 YNNKEL (reference sequence). There are 14 residues in the CDR3. Trimming stripped 3 bases from V and 1 base from J, with 8 bases between. The CDR3 is CASSHLQGTDTQYF. The DNA of the CDR3 is TGTGCCAGCAGCCATCTGCAGGGCACAGATACGCAGTATTTT.

The chain uses TRBV5-8 and TRBJ1-1, with 8 positions matching TRBD1. This CDR3 region has 13 residues. Trimming at V came to 7 bases and at J to 11 bases, leaving 13 bases not matched to a gene. Germline loops: CDR1 SGHTS, CDR2 YDEGEE. The CDR3 coding sequence is TGTGCCAGCCCTGCCGACAGGGGACCGGGCGCTTTCTTT. Amino acid sequence: CASPADRGPGAFF. Based on the CDR3 plus reference TRBV5-8 and TRBJ1-1, the full variable domain is EAGVTQSPTHLIKTRGQQATLRCSPISGHTSVYWYQQALGLGLQFLLWYDEGEERNRGNFPPRFSGRQFPNYSSELNVNALELEDSALYLCASPADRGPGAFFGQGTRLTVV.